This TCR beta chain was obtained from a study of identical twins. CDR3 size: 15 residues. CDR1 MNHEY and CDR2 SVGAGI come from the germline V gene. The V end lost 0 bases, the J end lost 3 bases, and 8 bases lay between the germline ends. Template switching supplied a universal primer site; unique molecular identifiers were carried on the cDNA. From the 5' RACE reads, TCRdb called clonotypes with MiXCR, one entry per CDR3 protein. The table records roughly 690,000 distinct CDR3 sequences, 21% of them present only once. These data were likewise used in another study, on T cells expressing NK-cell markers. As that report states: Underlying the TCR beta repertoires were sorted CD3+CD56+NKG2C+, CD3+CD56+NKG2C- and CD3+CD56-NKG2C+ T cells. Just one sequenced donor of eight was HCMV-seronegative, while seven were seropositive.

This chain uses TRBV6-5 with TRBJ1-4; D is undetermined. The clonotype comes from a woman aged 18 to 35 in good health. What was sequenced was PBMCs. In DNA, the CDR3 is TGTGCCAGCAGTTACTCCGGGAGCTCTAATGAAAAACTGTTTTTT. The encoded protein is CASSYSGSSNEKLFF.